The 3 T cell receptor beta chains listed next were all sequenced from one sample in a study of regulatory T cells in long-lasting Graves disease. Time point defined: newly diagnosed GD, antithyroid drugs for less than 3 months. Extracted PBMC RNA gave rise to the TCR library. CDR3 regions were amplified by Arm-PCR using iRepertoire HTBI primers to build TCR beta libraries. TCRdb itself ran the multiplex PCR reads through MiXCR, one entry per CDR3 protein. The data show 410,000 or so distinct CDR3 sequences, just under 15% seen once. The same data also went into a second study, on T cells in Graves' hyperthyroidism and ophthalmopathy.

The starting material was peripheral blood mononuclear cells (PBMCs), obtained at new diagnosis, from a patient treated with antithyroid drugs. The source is a woman in her 30s with Graves disease.

This chain links TRBV6-1 with TRBJ2-2, with D possibly being TRBD2 (5 bases). CDR1 MNHNS and CDR2 SASEGT come from the germline V gene. The ends were cut back, 6 bases at V and 7 bases at J, with 12 bases in the middle. The CDR3 consists of 13 residues. CDR3 amino acids: CASSPDLIGELFF. CDR3 sequence (DNA): TGTGCCAGCAGCCCGGACTTAATCGGGGAGCTGTTTTTT.

This clonotype has more than one count but fewer than ten. The chain is built from TRBV10-3 and TRBJ2-1; no firm D call. Deletions cut 0 bases from V and 6 bases from J, with 9 bases between. The CDR3 sequence is 14 residues long. Per the germline V gene, CDR1 is ENHRY and CDR2 is SYGVKD. CDR3 loop: CAISESWLFNEQFF. CDR3 nucleotide sequence: TGTGCCATCAGTGAGTCGTGGCTCTTCAATGAGCAGTTCTTC.

This clonotype was observed at least ten times. The chain joins TRBV24-1 to TRBJ2-2, with D possibly called TRBD1 or TRBD2 (5 bases each). CDR1 is KGHDR, CDR2 SFDVKD, per germline. With 2 bases removed from V and 0 bases from J, the gap between germline ends came to 9 bases. This CDR3 region has 16 residues. CDR3 region: CATSDYGTPNTGELFF. DNA of the CDR3: TGTGCCACCAGTGATTACGGGACGCCGAACACCGGGGAGCTGTTTTTT.